This T cell receptor beta chain was sequenced in a study of molecular identifiers for immune sequencing clone quantification. Sorted naive CD8 T cells were those defined as CD8+CD4-CCR7+CD45RA+. The V end lost 5 bases, the J end lost 0 bases, and 18 bases lay between the germline ends. This CDR3 contains 17 residues. Methods described previously, with TCR primers listed, were used for bulk TCR libraries. TCRdb re-called the PCR reads through MiXCR, storing one row per CDR3 protein. The sample records 300,000 to 400,000 distinct CDR3 sequences, about 22% being singletons. Comment on this clonotype: Its target is unknown.

Study-wide results and caveats: A single cell's spiked Jurkat TCR RNA was reportedly detectable among about a million naive cells.

The sample was naive CD8+ T cells from blood, with Jurkat cell RNA spiked in. This sample's subset: FACS-sorted CD8+CD4-CCR7+CD45RA+ naive T cells. The chain carries TRBV12-3 or TRBV12-4 and TRBJ2-3; the D gene could be TRBD1 or TRBD2 (5 bases each). This TCR came from a human donor in good health. Some libraries in this study had Jurkat cell RNA spiked in. The CDR3 spells CASSVKGTVYSTDTQYF. CDR3 coding DNA: TGTGCCAGCAGTGTAAAAGGGACGGTTTATAGCACAGATACGCAGTATTTT.